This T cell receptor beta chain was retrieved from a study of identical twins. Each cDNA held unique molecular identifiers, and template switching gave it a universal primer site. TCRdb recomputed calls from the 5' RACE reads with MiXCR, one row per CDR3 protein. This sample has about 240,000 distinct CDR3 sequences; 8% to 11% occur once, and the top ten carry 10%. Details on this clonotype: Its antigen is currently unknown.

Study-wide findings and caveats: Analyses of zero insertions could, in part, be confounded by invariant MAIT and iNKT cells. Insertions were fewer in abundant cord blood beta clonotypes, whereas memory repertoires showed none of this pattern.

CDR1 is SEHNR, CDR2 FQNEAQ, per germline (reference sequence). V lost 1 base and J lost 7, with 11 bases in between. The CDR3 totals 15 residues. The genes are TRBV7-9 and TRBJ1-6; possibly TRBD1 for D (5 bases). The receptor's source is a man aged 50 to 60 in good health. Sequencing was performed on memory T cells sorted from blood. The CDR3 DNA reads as TGTGCCAGCAGCTTAGGGCAGGGAGTAAATTCACCCCTCCACTTT. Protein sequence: CASSLGQGVNSPLHF.